The 22 T cell receptor beta chains given below trace back to one sample, sequenced in a study of blood T cell repertoires in COVID-19. TCRdb keeps only in-frame clones here, not all; method: immunoSEQ multiplex PCR. The sample holds just under 50,000 clones; 90% are singletons and the top ten take 3.5% to 4%. Sample: peripheral blood. The receptor source for this set is a human donor in a cohort sampled during active COVID-19.

The V and J genes are TRBV14 and TRBJ1-5; the D is unclear. Germline V gene sequence: CDR1 SGHDN, CDR2 FVKESK. The CDR3 extends over 16 amino acids. Trimming took off 8 bases at V and 0 bases at J, with 17 bases between the two ends. CDR3 DNA: TGTGCCAGCTTCACCTACAGCGGCTCTAGCAATCAGCCCCAGCATTTT. Amino acid sequence: CASFTYSGSSNQPQHF.

The V and J genes are TRBV25-1 and TRBJ2-7; a weak D match, TRBD1 (7 bases). Between the trimmed V and J ends, which lost 5 bases and 3 bases, there was a span of 14 bases. Per the germline V gene, CDR1 is MGHDK and CDR2 is SYGVNS. The CDR3 totals 14 residues. CDR3 amino acids: CASSWSRDSYEQYF. The CDR3 nucleotides are TGTGCCAGCAGTTGGTCGCGGGACAGCTACGAGCAGTACTTC.

The chain recombines TRBV28 with TRBJ2-7; TRBD1 might be the D (6 bases). The ends were cut back, 5 bases at V and 4 bases at J, with 15 bases in the middle. The germline CDR1 and CDR2 sequences are MDHEN and SYDVKM. This CDR3 comprises 14 residues. The CDR3 spells CASSAVGQNYEQYF. The CDR3 nucleotides are TGTGCCAGCAGTGCTGTCGGACAGAATTACGAGCAGTACTTC.

The V call is TRBV5-1, the J call TRBJ2-2, with 11 bases that match TRBD2. The CDR3 length is 17 residues. CDR1 is SGHRS and CDR2 is YFSETQ in the germline V gene. J lost 5 bases, V lost 2 bases, and 8 bases had no gene match. CDR3 in DNA: TGCGCCAGCAGCTTCTTAGCGGGAGGGCCTAAAACCGGGGAGCTGTTTTTT. Protein product: CASSFLAGGPKTGELFF.

About this clone itself: The junction departs from germline at one end; a sequencing error may be responsible. The chain uses TRBV6-5 and TRBJ1-2; D not certain. The CDR3 runs 16 residues. Germline loops: CDR1 MNHEY, CDR2 SVGAGI. CDR3 amino acids: CASSYSSRQANYGYTF. The CDR3 bases are TGTGCCAGCAGCTACTCCTCCCGGCAGGCTAACTATGGCTACACCTTC.

This chain connects TRBV5-6 to TRBJ2-7; possible D gene TRBD2, 9 bases. This CDR3 contains 15 residues. V was trimmed by 2 bases and J by 12 bases, leaving 24 bases between them. Germline V CDR1 and CDR2: SGHDT, YYEEEE. CDR3: CASSFRGLAGPLTYF. Here the CDR3 DNA reads TGTGCCAGCAGCTTCAGGGGGCTAGCGGGACCGCTTACGTACTTC.

This clone turned up a few times. The chain links TRBV10-1 to TRBJ2-2; D uncertain. CDR1 and CDR2 (germline): WNHNN, SYGVQD (reference sequence). V dropped 1 base and J dropped 7 bases, with 4 bases sitting between them. This CDR3 is built from 12 residues. The CDR3 DNA reads TGCGCCAGCAGTGAGTTTAGCGGGGAGCTGTTTTTT. Encoded protein: CASSEFSGELFF.

The chain combines TRBV28 with TRBJ1-5; D unclear. The V end was cut by 1 base, the J end by 7 bases, with 11 bases between. The germline gives CDR1 MDHEN, CDR2 SYDVKM. This CDR3 contains 14 residues. The CDR3 nucleotides are TGTGCCAGCAGTTTATTTACGGGATCCCAGCCCCAGCATTTT. It codes for CASSLFTGSQPQHF.

This chain joins TRBV5-4 and TRBJ1-2; possibly TRBD1 for D (6 bases). Germline lookup yields CDR1 SGHNT and CDR2 YYREEE (reference sequence). Trimming shortened V by 0 bases and J by 7 bases, and 16 bases separated the two germline ends. This CDR3 spans 15 amino acids. DNA for the CDR3: TGTGCCAGCAGCTTGGTTGAGGGGGAGTTTCGTGGCTACACCTTC. As protein: CASSLVEGEFRGYTF. Full variable domain (missing parts from reference TRBV5-4 and TRBJ1-2): ETGVTQSPTHLIKTRGQQVTLRCSSQSGHNTVSWYQQALGQGPQFIFQYYREEENGRGNFPPRFSGLQFPNYSSELNVNALELDDSALYLCASSLVEGEFRGYTFGSGTRLTVV.

This clone was seen just once. The V and J genes are TRBV18 and TRBJ1-3, with 8 bases matching TRBD1. The V segment lost 3 bases and the J segment 3 bases; nucleotides outside the gene matches: 7. This CDR3 is built from 16 residues. Germline V lookup: CDR1 KGHSH, CDR2 LQKENI. As DNA, the CDR3 is TGTGCCAGCTCACCTCAGACAGGGGTCGGTGGAAACACCATATATTTT. It codes for CASSPQTGVGGNTIYF. The entire variable domain, with the rest obtained from reference TRBV18 and TRBJ1-3, is as follows: NAGVMQNPRHLVRRRGQEARLRCSPMKGHSHVYWYRQLPEEGLKFMVYLQKENIIDESGMPKERFSAEFPKEGPSILRIQQVVRGDSAAYFCASSPQTGVGGNTIYFGEGSWLTVV.

This clone was picked up one time. J is TRBJ2-3 and V is TRBV15; 13 positions match TRBD2. The CDR3 extends over 16 amino acids. Unmatched junction bases numbered 4, after V lost 1 base and J lost 6 bases. Germline CDR1 and CDR2: LNHNV and YYDKDF (reference sequence). The CDR3 region has the DNA TGTGCCACCAGCAGAGGGACTAGCGGGAGATCGGATACGCAGTATTTT. This sequence encodes CATSRGTSGRSDTQYF. Full variable domain (rest looked up from reference TRBV15 and TRBJ2-3): DAMVIQNPRYQVTQFGKPVTLSCSQTLNHNVMYWYQQKSSQAPKLLFHYYDKDFNNEADTPDNFQSRRPNTSFCFLDIRSPGLGDTAMYLCATSRGTSGRSDTQYFGPGTRLTVL.

CDR3 region: CASSYATGGGNTIYF. The DNA of the CDR3 is TGTGCCAGCAGTTACGCTACAGGGGGAGGAAACACCATATATTTT. The genes are TRBV6-5 and TRBJ1-3; 8 nucleotides align to TRBD1. Per germline, CDR1 MNHEY and CDR2 SVGAGI. The CDR3 has 15 residues. V lost 2 bases, J lost 4 bases, and 4 bases stayed unmatched.

The J gene is TRBJ1-2, the V gene TRBV15; D is possibly TRBD1 (6 bases). The germline V and J ends were trimmed by 0 bases and 4 bases, with 18 bases remaining between them. From germline, CDR1 is LNHNV and CDR2 YYDKDF (reference sequence). This CDR3 contains 17 residues. CDR3 sequence: CATSRDFGTRRLYGYTF. The CDR3 DNA is TGTGCCACCAGCAGAGATTTTGGGACAAGGCGACTCTATGGCTACACCTTC.

DNA for the CDR3: TGTGCCAGCAGAAGGGTGGGGGGGGATAGCAATCAGCCCCAGCATTTT. Its protein is CASRRVGGDSNQPQHF. The chain recombines TRBV27 with TRBJ1-5, with D tentatively TRBD1 (5 bases). V shed 6 bases and J shed 0 bases, with 15 bases lying between them. The germline CDR1 and CDR2 sequences are MNHEY and SMNVEV (reference sequence). CDR3 length: 16 amino acids.

The chain couples TRBV15 to TRBJ1-4; tentative D call: TRBD1 (5 bases). This CDR3 comprises 13 residues. V was pared by 3 bases and J by 8 bases, with 10 bases between. CDR1 and CDR2 (germline): LNHNV, YYDKDF (reference sequence). The CDR3 coding sequence is TGTGCCACCAGCAGGGGGCCTGAAGAAAAACTGTTTTTT. This sequence encodes CATSRGPEEKLFF.

The rearrangement joins TRBV6-5 to TRBJ1-3, with 7 bases that match TRBD1. The junction had 3 bases not matched to a gene; V was cut back by 10 bases and J by 0 bases. The CDR3 loop spans 13 amino acids. Germline V gives CDR1 MNHEY, CDR2 SVGAGI. CDR3 bases: TGTGCCACCGGACAGGCCTCTGGAAACACCATATATTTT. Its translation is CATGQASGNTIYF.

The gene calls are TRBV11-3 and TRBJ1-1; tentative D call: TRBD1 (5 bases). Germline CDR1 is SGHNT and CDR2 is YENEEA. Trimming removed 1 base from V and 1 base from J, with 7 bases in between. The CDR3 spans 14 residues. This CDR3 reads CASSLGRANTEAFF. CDR3 nucleotide sequence: TGTGCCAGCAGCTTAGGCAGGGCGAACACTGAAGCTTTCTTT.

The chain joins TRBV6-6 to TRBJ1-4, with TRBD1 matching 7 bases. The CDR3 totals 14 residues. Germline V gives CDR1 MNHNY, CDR2 SVGAGI (reference sequence). Losses at the gene ends were 7 bases for V and 4 bases for J; bases not matched to a gene: 6. CDR3 in DNA: TGTGCCAGCATCGAGACAGGGTTTAATGAAAAACTGTTTTTT. Protein sequence: CASIETGFNEKLFF.

The V and J genes are TRBV4-1 and TRBJ1-5, with TRBD1 as a possible D gene (5 bases). The CDR3 extends over 15 amino acids. Germline loops: CDR1 MGHRA, CDR2 YSYEKL. Trimming took off 4 bases at V and 2 bases at J, with 12 bases between the two ends. CDR3 sequence: CASSPFLGRNQPQHF. CDR3 coding DNA: TGCGCCAGCAGCCCCTTTCTGGGGCGCAATCAGCCCCAGCATTTT.

The chain recombines TRBV5-1 with TRBJ2-3, with D tentatively TRBD1 (5 bases). The CDR3 length is 15 residues. The germline V gene encodes CDR1 SGHRS and CDR2 YFSETQ. Trimming removed 10 bases from V and 3 bases from J, with 21 bases in between. The CDR3 loop reads CASRAGIRSTDTQYF. CDR3 DNA sequence: TGCGCCTCCAGGGCAGGGATCAGAAGTACAGATACGCAGTATTTT. The whole variable domain, filled in from reference TRBV5-1 and TRBJ2-3, reads KAGVTQTPRYLIKTRGQQVTLSCSPISGHRSVSWYQQTPGQGLQFLFEYFSETQRNKGNFPGRFSGRQFSNSRSEMNVSTLELGDSALYLCASRAGIRSTDTQYFGPGTRLTVL.

V is TRBV4-2 and J is TRBJ2-3, with D unclear. Germline values: CDR1 LGHNA, CDR2 YNFKEQ. The CDR3 covers 15 residues. Trimming pared 0 bases from V and 0 bases from J, leaving 7 bases between. CDR3 sequence reads: CASSQERQSTDTQYF. For the CDR3, the DNA is TGTGCCAGCAGCCAAGAGAGACAAAGCACAGATACGCAGTATTTT.

The chain joins TRBV18 to TRBJ2-1; 9 bases line up with TRBD2. Unmatched junction bases numbered 9, after V lost 6 bases and J lost 0 bases. The CDR3 has 17 residues. Germline loops: CDR1 KGHSH, CDR2 LQKENI. Written as DNA, the CDR3 is TGTGCCAGCTCGTTTTTCCAAGCGGGAGGCTCCTACAATGAGCAGTTCTTC. Amino acids: CASSFFQAGGSYNEQFF.